The 7 T cell receptor beta chains presented below share a single source sample, sequenced in a study of blood T cell repertoires in COVID-19. The protocol was immunoSEQ multiplex PCR, while the TCRdb copy is restricted to in-frame clones and leaves out a portion. The data show 95,000 to 150,000 clones, 60% to 85% seen once. Sequencing input: peripheral blood. These receptor sequences come from an older man with acute or convalescent COVID-19.

This clone was picked up a small number of times. This chain uses TRBV15 with TRBJ2-1; 8 nucleotides match TRBD2. Germline assignment: CDR1 LNHNV and CDR2 YYDKDF (reference sequence). Losses at the gene ends were 1 base for V and 7 bases for J; bases not matched to a gene: 12. This CDR3 region has 17 residues. CDR3 coding DNA: TGTGCCACCAGCAGAGGCGTGTCCGGGGGGGGCCCGAATGAGCAGTTCTTC. Protein: CATSRGVSGGGPNEQFF.

The J gene is TRBJ2-4, the V gene TRBV5-1, with 9 bases aligning to TRBD1. The CDR3 is made up of 16 amino acids. Trimming removed 0 bases from V and 5 bases from J; junction bases left unmatched: 6. CDR1 is SGHRS and CDR2 is YFSETQ in the germline V gene. The CDR3 loop is CASSLVSQGAQNIQYF. CDR3 bases: TGCGCCAGCAGCTTGGTATCACAGGGGGCTCAAAACATTCAGTACTTC.

This clone appeared a few times. V is TRBV28 and J is TRBJ1-5; weak D call: TRBD1 (5 bases). The CDR3 consists of 16 residues. The germline CDR1 and CDR2 sequences are MDHEN and SYDVKM. V was trimmed by 2 bases and J by 6 bases, leaving 17 bases between them. The DNA for the CDR3 is TGTGCCAGCAGTTTAGGATCCGGGGGTTGGAGTCAGCCCCAGCATTTT. This gives the protein CASSLGSGGWSQPQHF.

The chain employs TRBV6-1 and TRBJ2-1; the D is unclear. V was clipped by 3 bases and J by 10 bases, with 13 bases between them. Germline CDR1 is MNHNS and CDR2 is SASEGT. This CDR3 is built from 13 residues. For the CDR3, the DNA is TGTGCCAGCAGTGATAGGCGGCCCTCAGAGCAGTTCTTC. Translated: CASSDRRPSEQFF.

The chain combines TRBV7-2 with TRBJ2-3; TRBD1 aligns across 7 bases. Germline assignment: CDR1 SGHTA and CDR2 FQGNSA. This CDR3 spans 14 amino acids. V lost 1 base to trimming and J lost 11 bases; unmatched junction nucleotides: 9. CDR3 protein: CASSLGLPRDRQYF. For the CDR3, the DNA is TGTGCCAGCAGCTTAGGTCTCCCCCGGGACAGGCAGTATTTT.

This clone was recorded a few times. This sequence joins TRBV6-2 or TRBV6-3 and TRBJ1-1, with TRBD1 identical over 7 bases. CDR3 length: 18 residues. Germline assignment: CDR1 MNHEY and CDR2 SVGEGT. V dropped 6 bases and J dropped 4; count of bases not matched to a gene: 20. CDR3 protein: CASSPPPGQPGWGTEAFF. For the CDR3, the DNA is TGTGCCAGCAGCCCCCCCCCGGGACAGCCGGGTTGGGGCACTGAAGCTTTCTTT.

Only a few counts were recorded for this clone. The chain employs TRBV6-5 and TRBJ1-2, with D maybe TRBD1 (6 bases). Germline V lookup: CDR1 MNHEY, CDR2 SVGAGI. CDR3 length equals 13 residues. The germline V and J ends were trimmed by 2 bases and 4 bases, with 8 bases remaining between them. The CDR3 reads CASSYDRIYGYTF. The CDR3 nucleotides read TGTGCCAGCAGTTACGACAGGATCTATGGCTACACCTTC.